This TCR beta chain was profiled in a study of cytomegalovirus exposure and HLA in healthy donors. With respect to this clone: What it recognizes is unknown.

General observations from the study: Despite most TCR sequences being rare, some public TCRs occurred in many donors. Further analysis was carried out later, and it showed several of the most significant clusters appearing linked to common viral pathogens. Rates of TCR association differed by HLA locus in a later analysis, with DRB1 highest and HLA-C lowest.

The PCR made use of 60 Vbeta and 13 Jbeta primers. The assay was immunoSEQ multiplex PCR, and TCRdb's table has in-frame clones only and misses some. The sample lists roughly 300,000 clones; roughly 90% were seen once. Sequencing was carried out using PBMCs. This TCR was recovered from a man aged 35 to 55 in good health and CMV-seropositive.

In nucleotides, the CDR3 is TGCGCCAGCAGCCAAGAATGGAACAGGGGAGCCCTCTATGGCTACACCTTC. Protein product: CASSQEWNRGALYGYTF. V usage is TRBV4-1 and J usage is TRBJ1-2, with TRBD1 matching over 7 bases. The V gene end was trimmed by 0 bases and the J gene end by 4 bases; junction bases not matched to a gene: 11. The CDR3 is 17 amino acids. CDR1 and CDR2 (germline): MGHRA, YSYEKL.